This is a list of T cell receptor beta chains from one sample in a study of shared clonotypes between healthy human individuals. Here immunoSEQ multiplex PCR was the method, and the copy in TCRdb shows in-frame clones only, minus some. The table includes about 2 million clones, about 95% detected once. What was sequenced was naive CD8+ T cells sorted from blood. These receptors were taken from a man aged 18 to 30 in good health. CDR3s include the opening cysteine and the closing phenylalanine or tryptophan. The order of the fields is D gene, V gene, clone size, J gene, CDR3 protein, CDR3 DNA. D genes are given only for firm matches. Size tells how often a clone was seen (once, few, many) or the class of an expanded clone, and some rows leave it out.

>TRBD1|TRBV11-2|-|TRBJ1-1
CASSLGGGESTEAFF
TGTGCCAGCAGCCTTGGAGGGGGCGAGAGCACTGAAGCTTTCTTT
>-|TRBV7-9|-|TRBJ2-7
CASSLEAEYEQYF
TGTGCCAGCAGCTTAGAGGCAGAGTACGAGCAGTACTTC
>TRBD1|TRBV9|-|TRBJ2-5
CASSFGKGGMETQYF
TGTGCCAGCAGCTTCGGGAAAGGGGGCATGGAGACCCAGTACTTC
>TRBD1|TRBV27|-|TRBJ2-7
CASSLGTGKGSYEQYF
TGTGCCAGCAGTTTAGGGACAGGGAAGGGGTCCTACGAGCAGTACTTC
>TRBD1|TRBV7-9|-|TRBJ1-1
CASSRQGLNTEAFF
TGTGCCAGCAGCCGACAGGGCTTGAACACTGAAGCTTTCTTT
>-|TRBV6-5|once|TRBJ1-5
CASSYSKGWAPQHF
TGTGCCAGCAGTTACTCGAAGGGTTGGGCGCCCCAGCATTTT
>-|TRBV5-1|-|TRBJ2-7
CASSSSGLAYEQYF
TGCGCCAGCAGCTCCTCGGGGCTGGCCTACGAGCAGTACTTC
>-|TRBV10-2|-|TRBJ1-4
CASSERGWEKLFF
TGCGCCAGCAGTGAGAGGGGATGGGAAAAACTGTTTTTT
>-|TRBV6-6|-|TRBJ2-7
CASTFRLGGSYEQYF
TGTGCCAGCACCTTCCGTTTGGGGGGAAGCTACGAGCAGTACTTC
>TRBD1|TRBV7-9|-|TRBJ1-1
CASSTGQGVAEAFF
TGTGCCAGCAGCACCGGACAGGGAGTCGCTGAAGCTTTCTTT
>TRBD1|TRBV7-9|-|TRBJ2-7
CASSPRQGTYEQYF
TGTGCCAGCAGCCCTCGACAGGGAACCTACGAGCAGTACTTC
>-|TRBV7-8|-|TRBJ2-7
CASSTREPYEQYF
TGTGCCAGCAGCACCCGGGAGCCCTACGAGCAGTACTTC
>-|TRBV11-2|once|TRBJ1-1
CASSLDLTEAFF
TGTGCCAGCAGCTTAGATCTGACTGAAGCTTTCTTT
>-|TRBV25-1|-|TRBJ2-5
CASSVRAQYQTQETQYF
TGTGCCAGCAGTGTTAGGGCGCAATACCAAACTCAAGAGACCCAGTACTTC
>-|TRBV5-1|once|TRBJ1-1
CASSDRLSAEAFF
TGCGCCAGCAGCGACAGGCTCTCGGCTGAAGCTTTCTTT
>-|TRBV6-1|-|TRBJ2-7
CASSEAHRALTYEQYF
TGTGCCAGCAGTGAAGCGCACAGGGCATTAACCTACGAGCAGTACTTC
>-|TRBV5-4|-|TRBJ1-3
CASSIGAGPGSGNTIYF
TGTGCCAGCAGTATAGGGGCAGGACCAGGCTCTGGAAACACCATATATTTT
>-|TRBV6-1|-|TRBJ2-1
CASQTPYNEQFF
TGTGCCAGTCAGACACCTTACAATGAGCAGTTCTTC
>-|TRBV13|-|TRBJ2-2
CASSLEGTGELFF
TGTGCCAGCAGCTTAGAAGGTACCGGGGAGCTGTTTTTT
>-|TRBV5-6|-|TRBJ2-2
CASSSATGELFF
TGTGCCAGCAGCTCGGCTACCGGGGAGCTGTTTTTT
>TRBD1|TRBV27|-|TRBJ1-2
CASSATGGAVYGYTF
TGTGCCAGCAGTGCCACAGGGGGCGCGGTCTATGGCTACACCTTC
>TRBD2|TRBV15|-|TRBJ2-7
CATSRGVPGRDEQYF
TGTGCCACCAGCAGAGGGGTACCCGGGAGGGACGAGCAGTACTTC
>-|TRBV5-1|-|TRBJ2-5
CASRAVGGETETQYF
TGCGCCAGCAGGGCCGTTGGAGGGGAGACGGAGACCCAGTACTTC
>-|TRBV30|-|TRBJ1-5
CAWTPDSSNQPQHF
TGTGCCTGGACTCCAGACAGTAGCAATCAGCCCCAGCATTTT
>-|TRBV6-1|-|TRBJ1-1
CASSGFWGGNTEAFF
TGTGCCAGCAGTGGATTTTGGGGGGGGAACACTGAAGCTTTCTTT
>TRBD2|TRBV5-4|-|TRBJ2-7
CASSFFPSAGFWYEQYF
TGTGCCAGCAGCTTCTTCCCCTCAGCGGGATTTTGGTACGAGCAGTACTTC
>TRBD1|TRBV2|-|TRBJ2-7
CASSEARGQGPYEQYF
TGTGCCAGCAGTGAAGCACGGGGACAGGGCCCTTACGAGCAGTACTTC
>-|TRBV4-3|-|TRBJ2-3
CASSQVAGLTDTQYF
TGCGCCAGCAGCCAAGTTGCGGGACTCACAGATACGCAGTATTTT
>-|TRBV27|-|TRBJ2-7
CASSFRGTLYEQYF
TGTGCCAGCAGTTTTCGGGGCACTTTGTACGAGCAGTACTTC